The TCR beta chain under discussion was sequenced for a study of blood T cell repertoires in COVID-19. This CDR3 has 16 residues. The V end was cut by 1 base, the J end by 4 bases, with 13 bases between. Recovery among Cohort 3 donors was established by two negative PCRs, clearance, or symptom resolution. Per the study methods: Amplification of reference gene primers was used by the study to estimate nucleated cell counts. Data came from immunoSEQ multiplex PCR; TCRdb stores just in-frame clones and leaves some out. The V and J calls and clone size come from that table; D and trimming were worked out from the DNA. The sample has about 300,000 clones; just over 85% are singletons.

The chain couples TRBV23-1 to TRBJ1-4, with D possibly TRBD1 on 6 matching bases. TRBV23-1 is identified as an open reading frame with a role that is uncertain. Specimen: PBMCs or T cells enriched from blood (not recorded which). This TCR was recovered from a man between 25 and 39 years old who had recovered from COVID-19. The CDR3 loop reads CASSQFPGAFNEKLFF. In nucleotides, the CDR3 is TGCGCCAGCAGTCAATTCCCAGGGGCCTTTAATGAAAAACTGTTTTTT.